The T cell receptor beta chain described here comes from a study of beta chain features in type 1 diabetes. This clone occurred many times. The antigen remains unidentified. Regarding the study as a whole: Naive, central memory and regulatory TCRB repertoires appeared more similar among patients than healthy donors. There was a moderate but significant shortening of TCRB CDR3s in all four CD4+ subsets of Type 1 diabetes patients.

A single heparinised draw of roughly 0.11 L on average was taken per donor. Using CD45RO/CCR7/CD25/CD127/CD95/CD27, CD4+ naive, central memory, regulatory and stem cell-like memory cells were sorted. Expressed TCRB transcripts were sequenced after all isolated RNA was converted to cDNA. Profiled with immunoSEQ multiplex PCR; TCRdb holds only in-frame clones, not every one. The sample consists of 130,000 to 150,000 clones, 6% to 7.5% of them appearing once. Per germline, CDR1 GTSNPN and CDR2 SVGIG (reference sequence). V lost 1 base and J 4 bases, leaving 7 bases between the germline ends. The CDR3 consists of 12 residues.

The sequencing sample was made of central memory CD4+ T cells from blood. The TCR was taken from a woman aged 30 to 39 in good health. The chain employs TRBV30 and TRBJ2-5; D may be TRBD1 (6 bases). The CDR3, as DNA: TGTGCCTGGAGTGAACAGGGAGAGACCCAGTACTTC. Residues: CAWSEQGETQYF.